This T cell receptor beta chain was obtained from a study of T cell repertoires and HLA-DP antigens. CDR3 length equals 17 residues. Germline V CDR1 and CDR2: MGHRA, YSYEKL. J was trimmed by 6 bases and V by 6 bases; bases with no gene match: 14. A note on this clone: Its target is not known.

Generated by immunoSEQ multiplex PCR, the TCRdb table keeps only in-frame clones and is missing some. The data hold approximately 89,000 clones, with approximately 86% observed a single time. The J gene is TRBJ2-2, the V gene TRBV4-1; 9 positions match TRBD2. The clonotype originates from a man over 45 in good health and CMV-seronegative. Sequences were obtained from CD4+ T cells from PBMCs. The CDR3 DNA reads as TGCGCCAGCAGTCTCCTCTCGAGACTAGCGGTTCCCGGGGAGCTGTTTTTT. Encoded protein: CASSLLSRLAVPGELFF.